This passage covers 5 T cell receptor beta chains from one sample sequenced in a study of cytomegalovirus exposure and HLA in healthy donors. The PCR employed 60 Vbeta primers together with 13 Jbeta primers. Produced via immunoSEQ multiplex PCR; TCRdb's table is partial and in-frame only. The sample includes some 160,000 clones, approximately 80% of them seen just once. The source material was PBMCs. These receptors all stem from a woman between 40 and 50 years old in good health and CMV-seropositive.

V gene TRBV6-1 combines with J gene TRBJ2-5, with 12 bases fitting TRBD2. This CDR3 region has 15 residues. V trimming: 7 bases; J trimming: 4 bases; junction bases outside the gene matches: 7. Per germline, CDR1 MNHNS and CDR2 SASEGT. Written as DNA, the CDR3 is TGTGCCAGCACCCTAGCGGGGGGGGACGGAGAGACCCAGTACTTC. This encodes CASTLAGGDGETQYF.

V is TRBV6-5 and J is TRBJ2-7, with 7 bases identical to TRBD2. CDR3 size: 14 residues. Germline V gene data show CDR1 as MNHEY and CDR2 as SVGAGI. Trimming cost V 8 bases and J 2 bases; bases outside gene matches: 9. The CDR3 loop is CASGSGTNTYEQYF. The CDR3 DNA sequence: TGTGCCAGCGGATCCGGGACTAATACCTACGAGCAGTACTTC.

J is TRBJ2-1 and V is TRBV9; 9 positions agree with TRBD2. V shed 7 bases and J 4 bases; nucleotides not matched to a gene: 3. Germline V CDR1 and CDR2: SGDLS, YYNGEE. The CDR3 is 13 residues long. CDR3 in amino acids: CASGGGGYNEQFF. CDR3 nucleotides: TGTGCCAGCGGCGGGGGGGGATACAATGAGCAGTTCTTC.

The chain combines TRBV30 with TRBJ1-6, with 9 bases that match TRBD1. From germline, CDR1 is GTSNPN and CDR2 SVGIG (reference sequence). Unmatched junction bases numbered 15, after V lost 7 bases and J lost 8 bases. The CDR3 has 16 residues. The CDR3, as DNA: TGTGCCTCCAGTTATGGGACAGGGCAATCATATTCACCCCTCCACTTT. Protein product: CASSYGTGQSYSPLHF.

J is TRBJ1-1 and V is TRBV5-5; D remains ambiguous. The germline V and J ends were trimmed by 0 bases and 0 bases, with 9 bases remaining between them. The CDR3 contains 15 residues. Germline CDR1 and CDR2: SGHKS and YYEKEE (reference sequence). CDR3 sequence: CASSLEAPMNTEAFF. The CDR3 nucleotides read TGTGCCAGCAGCTTGGAAGCACCCATGAACACTGAAGCTTTCTTT.